A single sample gave rise to the 21 T cell receptor beta chains below, sequenced in a study of blood T cell repertoires in COVID-19. TCRdb's table, derived via immunoSEQ multiplex PCR, lists solely in-frame clones and lacks some. This sample has about 90,000 clones, with approximately 88% found just once. The sequenced sample was peripheral blood. The receptors stem from a woman aged 80 or over with active or convalescent COVID-19.

This clone has more than one count but fewer than ten. The chain combines TRBV15 with TRBJ1-5; weak D call: TRBD1 (5 bases). Per germline, CDR1 LNHNV and CDR2 YYDKDF (reference sequence). With 1 base removed from V and 3 bases from J, the gap between germline ends came to 7 bases. This CDR3 spans 14 amino acids. Here the CDR3 DNA reads TGTGCCACCAGCAGAGCAGGGAACAATCAGCCCCAGCATTTT. Encoded protein: CATSRAGNNQPQHF. Full variable domain (outside the CDR3, taken from reference TRBV15 and TRBJ1-5): DAMVIQNPRYQVTQFGKPVTLSCSQTLNHNVMYWYQQKSSQAPKLLFHYYDKDFNNEADTPDNFQSRRPNTSFCFLDIRSPGLGDTAMYLCATSRAGNNQPQHFGDGTRLSIL.

This clone was detected once. The genes are TRBV7-3 and TRBJ2-5; TRBD2 matches at 9 bases. V dropped 2 bases and J dropped 5; count of bases not matched to a gene: 12. Per the germline V gene, CDR1 is SGHTA and CDR2 is FQGTGA. CDR3 length equals 17 residues. The chain's CDR3 is CASSLGGIAGVRETQYF. The CDR3 region has the DNA TGTGCCAGCAGCTTAGGGGGGATAGCGGGAGTAAGGGAGACCCAGTACTTC. Supplemented by reference TRBV7-3 and TRBJ2-5, the full variable domain reads GAGVSQTPSNKVTEKGKYVELRCDPISGHTALYWYRQSLGQGPEFLIYFQGTGAADDSGLPNDRFFAVRPEGSVSTLKIQRTERGDSAVYLCASSLGGIAGVRETQYFGPGTRLLVL.

V is TRBV3-1 (or the pseudogene TRBV3-2) and J is TRBJ2-7; D not resolved. The germline CDR1 and CDR2 sequences are LGHDT and YNNKEL (reference sequence). The CDR3 contains 13 residues. V shed 1 base and J shed 6 bases, with 10 bases lying between them. This chain's CDR3 is CASSQVSGTEQYF. CDR3 DNA: TGTGCCAGCAGCCAAGTGTCAGGCACCGAGCAGTACTTC.

As concerns this clone: Other DNA sequences in the same sample also yield this CDR3. The V call is TRBV2, the J call TRBJ1-2, with unresolved D. The V and J ends lost 0 bases and 5 bases respectively, with 7 bases between them. Germline values: CDR1 SNHLY, CDR2 FYNNEI. The CDR3 spans 13 residues. CDR3 loop: CASSEARDYGYTF. The CDR3 DNA is TGTGCCAGCAGTGAAGCGCGTGATTATGGCTACACCTTC.

This rearrangement joins TRBV6-1 to TRBJ2-2; D is unresolved. This CDR3 comprises 14 residues. The V end lost 5 bases, the J end lost 1 base, and 8 bases lay between the germline ends. Germline V gene sequence: CDR1 MNHNS, CDR2 SASEGT. The CDR3 region has the DNA TGTGCCAGCAGTTTCATACAGAACACCGGGGAGCTGTTTTTT. It codes for CASSFIQNTGELFF.

This clone was counted once. The rearrangement uses TRBV5-1 and TRBJ2-2; D is perhaps TRBD1 (6 bases). The V end was cut by 0 bases, the J end by 7 bases, with 10 bases between. This CDR3 comprises 14 residues. Germline-derived CDR1 and CDR2 are SGHRS and YFSETQ. CDR3 in DNA: TGCGCCAGCAGCTTGGAACAGGGTAACGGGGAGCTGTTTTTT. Its protein product is CASSLEQGNGELFF.

The CDR3 region is CASSMTVPTLLHF. The CDR3 DNA reads as TGTGCCAGTAGTATGACAGTTCCCACTCTCCTCCACTTT. This chain uses TRBV19 with TRBJ1-6, with D possibly being TRBD1 (5 bases). The CDR3 sequence is 13 residues long. The ends were cut back, 3 bases at V and 15 bases at J, with 15 bases in the middle. CDR1 and CDR2 (germline): LNHDA, SQIVND (reference sequence). The variable domain in full, with the rest retrieved from reference TRBV19 and TRBJ1-6, is DGGITQSPKYLFRKEGQNVTLSCEQNLNHDAMYWYRQDPGQGLRLIYYSQIVNDFQKGDIAEGYSVSREKKESFPLTVTSAQKNPTAFYLCASSMTVPTLLHFGNGTRLTVT.

This clone is a singleton in its sample. The rearrangement links TRBV2 to TRBJ2-2, with D possibly matching TRBD2 (7 bases). The germline V gene has CDR1 SNHLY and CDR2 FYNNEI. CDR3 length equals 14 residues. The V gene lost 9 bases and the J gene lost 2 bases, with 13 bases spanning the gap. CDR3 amino acids: CASRRGANTGELFF. Written as DNA, the CDR3 is TGTGCCAGTAGACGGGGGGCAAACACCGGGGAGCTGTTTTTT.

The J gene is TRBJ2-7, the V gene TRBV6-5; no firm D call. This CDR3 contains 11 residues. V was clipped by 6 bases and J by 7 bases, with 10 bases between them. The germline V gene encodes CDR1 MNHEY and CDR2 SVGAGI. In DNA, the CDR3 is TGTGCCAGCAGCCCCCTAGTAGAGCAGTACTTC. Translation: CASSPLVEQYF.

The gene calls are TRBV10-1 and TRBJ2-5; possible D gene TRBD1, 5 bases. CDR1 is WNHNN and CDR2 is SYGVQD in the germline V gene (reference sequence). V gave up 2 bases and J gave up 5 bases, with 9 bases separating them. This CDR3 is 13 amino acids long. The CDR3 spells CASSEAGLETQYF. The CDR3 nucleotides read TGCGCCAGCAGTGAGGCAGGGTTGGAGACCCAGTACTTC.

V gene TRBV23-1 combines with J gene TRBJ2-3; 9 positions match TRBD1. TRBV23-1 is an ORF, with its function uncertain. Trimming cost V 10 bases and J 0 bases; bases outside gene matches: 5. The CDR3 length is 14 residues. The CDR3 DNA is TGCGCCAATTCGACAGGGGGAAGCACAGATACGCAGTATTTT. Amino acid sequence: CANSTGGSTDTQYF.

In its sample, this clone was seen a few times. The chain joins TRBV11-2 to TRBJ2-2; TRBD2 matches at 12 bases. V lost 5 bases to trimming and J lost 6 bases; unmatched junction nucleotides: 7. The germline gives CDR1 SGHAT, CDR2 FQNNGV. CDR3 length equals 16 residues. The CDR3 region has the DNA TGTGCCAGCAGCCCCACTAGCGGGAGGAGGGCCGGGGAGCTGTTTTTT. This codes for CASSPTSGRRAGELFF.

The rearrangement links TRBV30 to TRBJ1-2, with D maybe TRBD1 (6 bases). Germline values: CDR1 GTSNPN, CDR2 SVGIG (reference sequence). The CDR3 covers 12 residues. With 4 bases removed from V and 5 bases from J, the gap between germline ends came to 11 bases. The CDR3 here is CAWTKGVYGYTF. CDR3 in DNA: TGTGCCTGGACCAAGGGGGTATATGGCTACACCTTC.

V is TRBV28 and J is TRBJ1-2; D remains unclear. Germline V gene lookup returns CDR1 MDHEN and CDR2 SYDVKM. The CDR3 totals 14 residues. V lost 3 bases and J lost 4, with 12 bases in between. The CDR3 bases are TGTGCCAGCAGTTTGGCGGCAGCCCTCTATGGCTACACCTTC. This sequence encodes CASSLAAALYGYTF.

The chain couples TRBV28 to TRBJ2-5; tentatively, D is TRBD2 (6 bases). Germline values: CDR1 MDHEN, CDR2 SYDVKM. Deletions cut 6 bases from V and 5 bases from J, with 19 bases between. There are 15 residues in the CDR3. The CDR3 is CASRFSGPQRETQYF. The CDR3, as DNA: TGTGCCAGCAGATTTAGCGGCCCGCAGCGGGAGACCCAGTACTTC.

The rearrangement uses TRBV5-1 and TRBJ1-2; D gene unclear. The length of the CDR3 is 14 residues. Germline CDR1 reads SGHRS; CDR2 reads YFSETQ. The V end lost 4 bases, the J end lost 2 bases, and 12 bases lay between the germline ends. In nucleotides, the CDR3 is TGCGCCAGCAGCCGGGAAGATTACAACTATGGCTACACCTTC. It codes for CASSREDYNYGYTF.

This CDR3 reads CASSISGTNNYGYTF. DNA for the CDR3: TGTGCCAGTAGTATCTCCGGGACAAACAACTATGGCTACACCTTC. This chain joins TRBV19 and TRBJ1-2; maybe TRBD1 (6 bases). There are 15 residues in the CDR3. Per the germline V gene, CDR1 is LNHDA and CDR2 is SQIVND (reference sequence). Trimming pared 3 bases from V and 2 bases from J, leaving 13 bases between.

The chain uses TRBV24-1 and TRBJ2-5; 10 nucleotides align to TRBD2. The trim removed 4 bases at V and 4 bases at J, leaving 8 bases unmatched. Per the germline V gene, CDR1 is KGHDR and CDR2 is SFDVKD. The CDR3 extends over 16 amino acids. CDR3 loop: CATSERTSGVGETQYF. The CDR3 nucleotides read TGTGCCACCAGTGAAAGGACTAGCGGAGTGGGAGAGACCCAGTACTTC.

This chain joins TRBV6-5 and TRBJ1-1, with 7 bases that match TRBD1. With 7 bases clipped from V and 10 bases from J, the junction kept 6 bases outside the gene matches. CDR1 MNHEY and CDR2 SVGAGI come from the germline V gene. The CDR3 length is 11 residues. The CDR3 reads CASTSRDRAFF. The CDR3 coding sequence is TGTGCCAGCACCTCACGGGACAGAGCTTTCTTT.

V gene TRBV6-5 combines with J gene TRBJ2-1; tentative D call: TRBD1 (5 bases). Trimming took off 2 bases at V and 2 bases at J, with 10 bases between the two ends. Germline CDR1 is MNHEY and CDR2 is SVGAGI. The CDR3 has 15 amino acids. Here the CDR3 DNA reads TGTGCCAGCAGTTACGGGGCGACCGCCTACAATGAGCAGTTCTTC. Amino acids: CASSYGATAYNEQFF.

CDR3 residues: CASSEDRGFTYEQYF. CDR3 nucleotides: TGTGCCAGCAGTGAGGACAGGGGATTCACCTACGAGCAGTACTTC. The chain recombines TRBV25-1 with TRBJ2-7, with 9 bases that match TRBD1. The CDR3 is 15 residues long. Germline V gives CDR1 MGHDK, CDR2 SYGVNS. The V segment lost 3 bases and the J segment 2 bases; nucleotides outside the gene matches: 5.